The 4 T cell receptor beta chains in this list originate from one sample, sequenced in a study of response to subunit inactivated influenza vaccine. MiXCR, run by TCRdb on the RT-PCR reads, gives a single entry per CDR3 protein. The sample records fewer than 750,000 distinct CDR3 sequences, 12% to 15% being singletons. Sequencing was performed on PBMCs from blood, taken 12 days after vaccination. Source of these receptors: a man in his fifties who received an inactivated influenza vaccine.

Points on this clonotype: This may come from a read error, since a much larger clone is one base off. The J gene is TRBJ1-1, the V gene TRBV28; 9 bases match TRBD1. The V segment lost 4 bases and the J segment 0 bases; nucleotides outside the gene matches: 0. Germline V lookup: CDR1 MDHEN, CDR2 SYDVKM. CDR3 length: 14 amino acids. In DNA, the CDR3 is TGTGCCAGCAGTTGGGACAGGGTGAACACTGAAGCTTTCTTT. It translates to CASSWDRVNTEAFF.

This clonotype was counted a few times. The chain recombines TRBV29-1 with TRBJ2-3; TRBD2 aligns across 14 bases. Germline V gene sequence: CDR1 SQVTM, CDR2 ANQGSEA. V shed 5 bases and J 5 bases; nucleotides not matched to a gene: 6. The CDR3 is 15 residues long. The CDR3 region has the DNA TGCAGCGTTAAAGCCGGGACTAGCGGGGGAGATACGCAGTATTTT. This codes for CSVKAGTSGGDTQYF.

This clonotype showed up just a few times. The V and J genes are TRBV6-5 and TRBJ2-3; 9 nucleotides agree with TRBD2. The germline gives CDR1 MNHEY, CDR2 SVGAGI. This CDR3 region has 16 residues. J was trimmed by 4 bases and V by 4 bases; bases with no gene match: 9. The chain's CDR3 is CASSWGVAGAPDTQYF. Here the CDR3 DNA reads TGTGCCAGCAGTTGGGGAGTAGCGGGAGCGCCAGATACGCAGTATTTT.

The rearrangement links TRBV15 to TRBJ1-4, with a tentative D call TRBD1 (5 bases). Germline assignment: CDR1 LNHNV and CDR2 YYDKDF (reference sequence). The ends were cut back, 3 bases at V and 10 bases at J, with 12 bases in the middle. The length of the CDR3 is 13 residues. This chain's CDR3 is CATSSAQGSKLFF. CDR3 sequence (DNA): TGTGCCACCAGCAGTGCTCAGGGTTCAAAACTGTTTTTT.